This T cell receptor (beta chain) is from a study of cytomegalovirus exposure and HLA in healthy donors. Produced via immunoSEQ multiplex PCR; TCRdb's table is partial and in-frame only. Here the sample spans about 56,000 clones, 93% being singletons. From germline, CDR1 is SGHRS and CDR2 YFSETQ. This CDR3 is built from 16 residues. With V trimmed by 1 base and J by 2 bases, 7 bases remained unmatched. This sequence was found in a young woman in good health and CMV-seropositive. This rearrangement joins TRBV5-1 to TRBJ2-3; 7 bases agree with TRBD1. Source material: PBMCs. CDR3 residues: CASSLLSTGATDTQYF. The DNA of the CDR3 is TGCGCCAGCAGCTTGCTCTCTACAGGGGCCACAGATACGCAGTATTTT. Based on the CDR3 plus reference TRBV5-1 and TRBJ2-3, the full variable domain is KAGVTQTPRYLIKTRGQQVTLSCSPISGHRSVSWYQQTPGQGLQFLFEYFSETQRNKGNFPGRFSGRQFSNSRSEMNVSTLELGDSALYLCASSLLSTGATDTQYFGPGTRLTVL.